These 23 T cell receptor beta chains were all obtained from the same sample, sequenced in a study of OX40 agonist ivuxolimab in advanced cancers. Clones were read by immunoSEQ multiplex PCR, and TCRdb kept only the in-frame ones, dropping some. The sample yields roughly 26,000 clones, over 85% seen once. Specimen: CD4+ or CD8+ T cells sorted from blood, collected in a trial of the OX40 agonist ivuxolimab. The receptors come from an adult with an advanced solid tumor such as melanoma, head and neck, liver or kidney cancer.

This clone occurred a few times. This chain joins TRBV5-8 and TRBJ1-6; D gene ambiguous. This CDR3 comprises 17 residues. Trimming took 2 bases from V and 2 from J, leaving 14 bases between them. Germline CDR1 reads SGHTS; CDR2 reads YDEGEE. The CDR3 loop reads CASSLGTARTYNSPLHF. The CDR3 DNA follows: TGTGCCAGCAGCTTAGGAACGGCTCGGACCTATAATTCACCCCTCCACTTT. Supplemented by reference TRBV5-8 and TRBJ1-6, the full variable domain reads EAGVTQSPTHLIKTRGQQATLRCSPISGHTSVYWYQQALGLGLQFLLWYDEGEERNRGNFPPRFSGRQFPNYSSELNVNALELEDSALYLCASSLGTARTYNSPLHFGNGTRLTVT.

The genes are TRBV7-9 and TRBJ2-2; D unresolved. Germline CDR1 and CDR2: SEHNR and FQNEAQ (reference sequence). This CDR3 contains 13 residues. V was trimmed by 2 bases and J by 2 bases, leaving 3 bases between them. The CDR3 DNA reads TGTGCCAGCAGCTTACCCAACACCGGGGAGCTGTTTTTT. It codes for CASSLPNTGELFF.

This chain joins TRBV5-1 and TRBJ2-7; no firm D call. The CDR3 extends over 15 amino acids. Germline-derived CDR1 and CDR2 are SGHRS and YFSETQ. V lost 0 bases to trimming and J lost 1 base, with 11 bases between them. CDR3 in DNA: TGCGCCAGCAGCTTGGAATCGACGGCGTCCTACGAGCAGTACTTC. This gives the protein CASSLESTASYEQYF.

The rearrangement joins TRBV11-3 to TRBJ2-7; D gene unclear. Per the germline V gene, CDR1 is SGHNT and CDR2 is YENEEA. Trimming removed 4 bases from V and 0 bases from J, with 7 bases in between. CDR3 length: 13 amino acids. The CDR3 nucleotides read TGTGCCAGCAGCTCAGAGAACTCCTACGAGCAGTACTTC. Protein sequence: CASSSENSYEQYF.

In its sample, this clone was seen once. The rearrangement uses TRBV5-1 and TRBJ2-1; D gene unclear. Germline V gene sequence: CDR1 SGHRS, CDR2 YFSETQ. The CDR3 covers 14 residues. The V end lost 0 bases, the J end lost 4 bases, and 8 bases lay between the germline ends. The CDR3 DNA follows: TGCGCCAGCAGCTTGGGCTGGGGATACAATGAGCAGTTCTTC. Translating it yields CASSLGWGYNEQFF. Supplemented by reference TRBV5-1 and TRBJ2-1, the full variable domain reads KAGVTQTPRYLIKTRGQQVTLSCSPISGHRSVSWYQQTPGQGLQFLFEYFSETQRNKGNFPGRFSGRQFSNSRSEMNVSTLELGDSALYLCASSLGWGYNEQFFGPGTRLTVL.

The genes are TRBV7-8 and TRBJ1-1; a weak D match, TRBD1 (5 bases). The V and J ends lost 0 bases and 4 bases respectively, with 15 bases between them. Per germline, CDR1 SGHVS and CDR2 FQNEAQ. CDR3 size: 16 residues. Here the CDR3 DNA reads TGTGCCAGCAGCTTAGCGCCCCCAGGGATGGGCACTGAAGCTTTCTTT. Translation: CASSLAPPGMGTEAFF.

This rearrangement joins TRBV7-9 to TRBJ2-1, with TRBD1 as a possible D gene (6 bases). V was shortened by 5 bases and J by 4 bases, with 9 bases between the two germline ends. This CDR3 is 13 amino acids long. Germline V lookup: CDR1 SEHNR, CDR2 FQNEAQ (reference sequence). CDR3 DNA sequence: TGTGCCAGCAGCGGGACATCTTACAATGAGCAGTTCTTC. This sequence encodes CASSGTSYNEQFF.

The chain is built from TRBV7-9 and TRBJ2-7; TRBD2 matches at 7 bases. Germline V gives CDR1 SEHNR, CDR2 FQNEAQ (reference sequence). The trim removed 5 bases at V and 0 bases at J, leaving 7 bases unmatched. The CDR3 has 15 residues. The CDR3 reads CASSRDYPSSYEQYF. The DNA for the CDR3 is TGTGCCAGCAGCCGGGACTATCCCAGCTCCTACGAGCAGTACTTC. Full variable domain (rest looked up from reference TRBV7-9 and TRBJ2-7): DTGVSQNPRHKITKRGQNVTFRCDPISEHNRLYWYRQTLGQGPEFLTYFQNEAQLEKSRLLSDRFSAERPKGSFSTLEIQRTEQGDSAMYLCASSRDYPSSYEQYFGPGTRLTVT.

On this clone: One junction end disagrees with the germline gene, perhaps due to a read error. The chain uses TRBV4-3 and TRBJ2-1; 8 nucleotides agree with TRBD1. From germline, CDR1 is LGHNA and CDR2 YSLEER. The CDR3 runs to 17 residues. The DNA for the CDR3 is TGCGCCAGCAGCCAACAACACAGGGGGGCGTCCTACACTGAGCAGTTCTTC. This encodes CASSQQHRGASYTEQFF.

This chain connects TRBV9 to TRBJ2-7; 10 positions agree with TRBD1. Germline CDR1 is SGDLS and CDR2 is YYNGEE. There are 14 residues in the CDR3. The V and J ends lost 2 bases and 6 bases, in that order; junction bases with no gene match: 5. DNA for the CDR3: TGTGCCAGCAGCGTTGGGACAGGGGTCCTCGAGCAGTACTTC. Translated, it gives CASSVGTGVLEQYF.

This rearrangement joins TRBV10-3 to TRBJ2-6; 13 nucleotides line up with TRBD2. Germline loops: CDR1 ENHRY, CDR2 SYGVKD. Trimming cost V 8 bases and J 0 bases; bases outside gene matches: 16. This CDR3 has 21 residues. The CDR3 bases are TGTGCCATCCGGGGAGGGAAGGGGACTAGCGGGACGTACTCTGGGGCCAACGTCCTGACTTTC. It specifies CAIRGGKGTSGTYSGANVLTF.

The chain has TRBV5-6 and TRBJ1-1, with 9 positions matching TRBD1. V was pared by 2 bases and J by 8 bases, with 7 bases of the junction left unmatched. The length of the CDR3 is 14 residues. The V gene's germline CDR1 is SGHDT and CDR2 YYEEEE. CDR3 bases: TGTGCCAGCAGCTTCGGGACAGGGTTCGGCGAAGCTTTCTTT. Protein: CASSFGTGFGEAFF.

The V call is TRBV10-2, the J call TRBJ2-7, with D maybe TRBD2 (5 bases). Trimming cost V 7 bases and J 2 bases, with 6 bases left between them. CDR3 length: 11 residues. Germline-derived CDR1 and CDR2 are WSHSY and SAAADI. CDR3 region: CASTEAYEQYF. The CDR3 DNA reads TGCGCCAGCACGGAGGCCTACGAGCAGTACTTC.

The chain carries TRBV6-5 and TRBJ1-2, with TRBD1 identical over 7 bases. The J segment lost 5 bases and the V segment lost 8 bases, leaving 8 bases of the junction unmatched. The germline gives CDR1 MNHEY, CDR2 SVGAGI. The CDR3 runs 13 residues. CDR3 nucleotides: TGTGCCAGCGGGCATGACAGGGCATATGGCTACACCTTC. As protein: CASGHDRAYGYTF.

This chain joins TRBV15 and TRBJ2-7; 10 nucleotides agree with TRBD2. The V segment lost 5 bases and the J segment 3 bases; nucleotides outside the gene matches: 10. CDR1 and CDR2 (germline): LNHNV, YYDKDF (reference sequence). The CDR3 totals 16 residues. DNA for the CDR3: TGTGCCACCAGCCCGATTCAGCGGGAGGGCCTCTACGAGCAGTACTTC. It specifies CATSPIQREGLYEQYF.

This sequence joins TRBV28 and TRBJ2-1, with a tentative D call TRBD2 (5 bases). The CDR3 consists of 13 residues. Trimming stripped 6 bases from V and 6 bases from J, with 12 bases between. From germline, CDR1 is MDHEN and CDR2 SYDVKM. The chain's CDR3 is CASRTRLINEQFF. In nucleotides, the CDR3 is TGTGCCAGCAGAACTAGGTTGATCAATGAGCAGTTCTTC.

This clone was seen only once. The chain carries TRBV27 and TRBJ2-1; 8 bases agree with TRBD1. The CDR3 spans 15 residues. The ends lost 2 bases at V and 5 bases at J; junction bases unmatched: 5. CDR1 and CDR2 (germline): MNHEY, SMNVEV (reference sequence). CDR3: CASSLGTGGNNEQFF. CDR3 bases: TGTGCCAGCAGTTTAGGGACAGGTGGGAACAATGAGCAGTTCTTC.

DNA of the CDR3: TGTGCCAGCAGTCTGTGGACTAGCCAGACCATTGATGAGCAGTACTTC. Amino acids: CASSLWTSQTIDEQYF. The chain combines TRBV27 with TRBJ2-7; TRBD2 matches 8 bases. The CDR3 covers 16 residues. The ends lost 5 bases at V and 7 bases at J; junction bases unmatched: 16. Germline assignment: CDR1 MNHEY and CDR2 SMNVEV (reference sequence).

This chain connects TRBV5-6 to TRBJ1-1, with TRBD1 matching over 7 bases. V lost 4 bases and J lost 1; bases outside the gene matches: 4. This CDR3 is built from 14 residues. CDR1 and CDR2 from the germline V gene are SGHDT and YYEEEE. CDR3 protein: CASSRGQSNTEAFF. Here the CDR3 DNA reads TGTGCCAGCAGCAGGGGACAGTCGAACACTGAAGCTTTCTTT. The whole variable domain, filled in from reference TRBV5-6 and TRBJ1-1, reads DAGVTQSPTHLIKTRGQQVTLRCSPKSGHDTVSWYQQALGQGPQFIFQYYEEEERQRGNFPDRFSGHQFPNYSSELNVNALLLGDSALYLCASSRGQSNTEAFFGQGTRLTVV.

A word on this clone: The sample has other DNA sequences that encode this CDR3 too. The chain uses TRBV9 and TRBJ2-3; D gene ambiguous. This CDR3 contains 11 residues. Deletions cut 2 bases from V and 4 bases from J, with 2 bases between. Germline V gene sequence: CDR1 SGDLS, CDR2 YYNGEE. For the CDR3, the DNA is TGTGCCAGCAGCGTTGCAGATACGCAGTATTTT. This translates into CASSVADTQYF. Complete variable domain (other parts from reference TRBV9 and TRBJ2-3): DSGVTQTPKHLITATGQRVTLRCSPRSGDLSVYWYQQSLDQGLQFLIQYYNGEERAKGNILERFSAQQFPDLHSELNLSSLELGDSALYFCASSVADTQYFGPGTRLTVL.

The chain uses TRBV6-5 and TRBJ2-1; a possible D gene is TRBD2 (5 bases). CDR1 MNHEY and CDR2 SVGAGI come from the germline V gene. The germline V and J ends were trimmed by 0 bases and 2 bases, with 8 bases remaining between them. The CDR3 length is 15 residues. CDR3 coding DNA: TGTGCCAGCAGTTACTCGAAGCGGACCTACAATGAGCAGTTCTTC. This encodes CASSYSKRTYNEQFF.

The J gene is TRBJ2-3, the V gene TRBV19; D might be TRBD1 (5 bases). The CDR3 is made up of 14 amino acids. V was clipped by 2 bases and J by 2 bases, with 8 bases between them. Germline CDR1 and CDR2: LNHDA and SQIVND (reference sequence). DNA for the CDR3: TGTGCCAGTAGTATAACAGGATTCACAGATACGCAGTATTTT. This encodes CASSITGFTDTQYF.

The gene calls are TRBV2 and TRBJ2-1, with unresolved D. This CDR3 region has 11 residues. V lost 9 bases, J lost 3 bases, and 6 bases lay in between. Per the germline V gene, CDR1 is SNHLY and CDR2 is FYNNEI. Written as DNA, the CDR3 is TGTGCCAGTAAAGGCTACAATGAGCAGTTCTTC. Residues: CASKGYNEQFF.